These 15 T cell receptor beta chains came from one sample sequenced in a study of CD8 T cells in ankylosing spondylitis. Study-level results: Seemingly characteristic of ankylosing spondylitis blood was a TCR beta motif consisting of about 8 highly homologous variants.

These receptors' targets are unknown. Each CDR3 protein gets one entry after TCRdb re-called the 5' RACE reads with MiXCR. The data hold about 450,000 distinct CDR3 sequences, with roughly a quarter observed a single time. Sequencing was done on a sample of blood, either unsorted or a sorted T cell fraction (not recorded which). Source of these receptors: a male donor with ankylosing spondylitis.

The genes are TRBV6-5 and TRBJ2-1, with 9 bases lining up with TRBD2. CDR1 is MNHEY, CDR2 SVGAGI, per germline. J was trimmed by 0 bases and V by 6 bases; bases with no gene match: 6. The CDR3 covers 16 residues. For the CDR3, the DNA is TGTGCCAGCAGGGGACTAGCTTCAAGCTCCTACAATGAGCAGTTCTTC. This translates into CASRGLASSSYNEQFF.

This clonotype was seen a handful of times. The V gene is TRBV20-1, the J gene TRBJ2-5; D is possibly TRBD1 (6 bases). Germline V lookup: CDR1 DFQATT, CDR2 SNEGSKA (reference sequence). This CDR3 comprises 13 residues. The V end was cut by 0 bases, the J end by 5 bases, with 10 bases between. The DNA of the CDR3 is TGCAGTGCTAGAGATACAGGGTTGGAGACCCAGTACTTC. Translation: CSARDTGLETQYF.

This clonotype occurred many times. This chain joins TRBV20-1 and TRBJ2-3; 8 nucleotides align to TRBD2. Losses at the gene ends were 2 bases for V and 6 bases for J; bases not matched to a gene: 13. CDR1 is DFQATT and CDR2 is SNEGSKA in the germline V gene (reference sequence). This CDR3 spans 16 amino acids. In DNA form, the CDR3 reads TGCAGTGCTAGATCCCGGGGGGGGGCGCAAGTGGATACGCAGTATTTT. Translating gives CSARSRGGAQVDTQYF.

The V gene is TRBV5-1, the J gene TRBJ2-2; D is perhaps TRBD1 (7 bases). CDR1 and CDR2 from the germline V gene are SGHRS and YFSETQ. CDR3 length: 18 residues. The germline V and J ends were trimmed by 4 bases and 8 bases, with 27 bases remaining between them. The CDR3 here is CASSLAGQILSSGGELFF. Written as DNA, the CDR3 is TGCGCCAGCAGCCTCGCGGGACAGATATTGTCGTCGGGAGGGGAGCTGTTTTTT.

In this sample, this clonotype turned up a few times. V and J are TRBV20-1 and TRBJ1-5; TRBD1 might be the D (5 bases). The CDR3 runs 13 residues. Trimming shortened V by 3 bases and J by 8 bases, and 14 bases separated the two germline ends. Germline assignment: CDR1 DFQATT and CDR2 SNEGSKA (reference sequence). CDR3 loop: CSARGQVEKPQHF. In nucleotides, the CDR3 is TGCAGTGCTAGGGGGCAGGTGGAGAAGCCCCAGCATTTT.

The V and J genes are TRBV20-1 and TRBJ2-7, with 10 bases matching TRBD2. After removal of 5 bases from V and 4 bases from J, the junction contained 5 bases not matched to a gene. This CDR3 is built from 13 residues. CDR1 is DFQATT and CDR2 is SNEGSKA in the germline V gene (reference sequence). CDR3 sequence (DNA): TGCAGTGCTCCACCTAGCGGGAGATACGAGCAGTACTTC. Amino acids: CSAPPSGRYEQYF.

V gene TRBV6-1 combines with J gene TRBJ1-5; the D is unclear. The CDR3 totals 13 residues. Germline loops: CDR1 MNHNS, CDR2 SASEGT. Trimming stripped 5 bases from V and 0 bases from J, with 5 bases between. The CDR3 loop reads CASSMVSNQPQHF. For the CDR3, the DNA is TGTGCCAGCAGTATGGTTAGCAATCAGCCCCAGCATTTT.

The chain couples TRBV12-3 or TRBV12-4 to TRBJ2-2; D unresolved. Trimming pared 5 bases from V and 7 bases from J, leaving 8 bases between. The CDR3 runs 12 residues. CDR3 coding DNA: TGTGCCAGCAGTCTACAGTTCGGGGAGCTGTTTTTT. Translating gives CASSLQFGELFF.

This rearrangement joins TRBV29-1 to TRBJ1-1, with TRBD1 as a possible D gene (5 bases). V gave up 7 bases and J gave up 3 bases, with 15 bases separating them. CDR3 length: 13 amino acids. Germline V CDR1 and CDR2: SQVTM, ANQGSEA. CDR3 residues: CSAGPLLHTEAFF. As DNA, the CDR3 is TGCAGCGCGGGACCGCTTTTACACACTGAAGCTTTCTTT.

The genes are TRBV5-6 and TRBJ1-1; D uncertain. This CDR3 contains 12 residues. The V gene lost 4 bases and the J gene lost 5 bases, with 9 bases spanning the gap. Germline V CDR1 and CDR2: SGHDT, YYEEEE. This CDR3 reads CASSERATEAFF. The CDR3 DNA is TGTGCCAGCAGCGAACGGGCGACTGAAGCTTTCTTT.

The sample holds a few counts of this clonotype. V gene TRBV2 combines with J gene TRBJ2-4; D ambiguous. Germline assignment: CDR1 SNHLY and CDR2 FYNNEI. There are 16 residues in the CDR3. Deletions cut 1 base from V and 4 bases from J, with 14 bases between. CDR3 residues: CASSEEVAAAKNIQYF. The DNA for the CDR3 is TGTGCCAGCAGTGAAGAAGTTGCGGCAGCTAAAAACATTCAGTACTTC.

Only a few counts were recorded for this clonotype. The genes are TRBV7-9 and TRBJ2-2, with 7 bases identical to TRBD1. The CDR3 covers 14 residues. With V trimmed by 2 bases and J by 6 bases, 3 bases remained unmatched. The germline V gene encodes CDR1 SEHNR and CDR2 FQNEAQ (reference sequence). CDR3 DNA sequence: TGTGCCAGCAGCTTAAGACAGGGTTCCGGGGAGCTGTTTTTT. It is translated as CASSLRQGSGELFF. The full variable domain, completed using reference TRBV7-9 and TRBJ2-2, is DTGVSQNPRHKITKRGQNVTFRCDPISEHNRLYWYRQTLGQGPEFLTYFQNEAQLEKSRLLSDRFSAERPKGSFSTLEIQRTEQGDSAMYLCASSLRQGSGELFFGEGSRLTVL.

The chain employs TRBV12-3 or TRBV12-4 and TRBJ2-3; 9 positions agree with TRBD1. J was trimmed by 5 bases and V by 4 bases; bases with no gene match: 7. CDR3 size: 15 residues. CDR3 residues: CASSSVPGQGDTQYF. CDR3 DNA sequence: TGTGCCAGCAGTTCAGTCCCGGGACAGGGAGATACGCAGTATTTT.

The CDR3 here is CATEVAGGRNEQFF. The CDR3 DNA follows: TGTGCCACCGAAGTAGCGGGTGGGAGAAATGAGCAGTTCTTC. The gene calls are TRBV10-3 and TRBJ2-1; 7 nucleotides match TRBD2. Germline-derived CDR1 and CDR2 are ENHRY and SYGVKD. Trimming at V came to 10 bases and at J to 7 bases, leaving 13 bases not matched to a gene. The CDR3 spans 14 residues.

This clonotype was counted a few times. This chain uses TRBV7-8 with TRBJ2-4; 7 bases are shared with TRBD1. The CDR3 is 17 amino acids. V gave up 5 bases and J gave up 4 bases; unmatched junction bases: 14. The germline CDR1 and CDR2 sequences are SGHVS and FQNEAQ. CDR3 region: CASSLIRKGQSKNIQYF. The CDR3 DNA reads TGTGCCAGCAGCCTCATTAGAAAGGGACAGTCTAAAAACATTCAGTACTTC.